This T cell receptor (beta chain) was profiled in a study of T cells in Graves' hyperthyroidism and ophthalmopathy. Trimming removed 7 bases from V and 4 bases from J; junction bases left unmatched: 15. CDR3 size: 18 residues. Germline CDR1 reads SEHNR; CDR2 reads FQNEAQ (reference sequence). The TCR beta CDR3 regions underwent amplification using RNA transcripts as the source. HTBI primers were employed in a first-round RT-PCR of the TCR CDR3. TCRdb analysed the multiplex PCR reads with MiXCR anew, one entry per CDR3 protein. The sample carries around 600,000 distinct CDR3 sequences, roughly 14% recorded once. General study results and limits: Ophthalmopathy onset followed model prediction by a median about six months. Through a model of 13 V-J features, ophthalmopathy was separated from stable hyperthyroidism.

Used for diagnoses were clinical symptoms, serum thyroxine and TRAb, thyroid ultrasound and orbital computed tomography. Fresh peripheral blood, approximately 10 ml, yielded the PBMCs. The sample holds many counts of this clonotype. Its antigen is undetermined. The chain couples TRBV7-9 to TRBJ2-5; 13 bases agree with TRBD2. Sequencing used blood. This clonotype was sampled from a woman in her 50s with Graves' ophthalmopathy. The CDR3 DNA reads TGTGCCAGCACCTATTACGCCAGGACTAGCGGGAGTGCAGAGACCCAGTACTTC. Translated, it gives CASTYYARTSGSAETQYF. The full variable domain, its missing parts supplied by reference TRBV7-9 and TRBJ2-5, is DTGVSQNPRHKITKRGQNVTFRCDPISEHNRLYWYRQTLGQGPEFLTYFQNEAQLEKSRLLSDRFSAERPKGSFSTLEIQRTEQGDSAMYLCASTYYARTSGSAETQYFGPGTRLLVL.